This T cell receptor (beta chain) came from a study of T cell changes during pregnancy in multiple sclerosis. This clone has more than one count but fewer than ten. The CDR3 covers 13 residues. CDR1 is MRHNA, CDR2 SNTAGT, per germline. The junction had 6 bases not matched to a gene; V was cut back by 5 bases and J by 8 bases. Sequencing was performed with immunoSEQ multiplex PCR; in TCRdb, only in-frame clones are kept and a portion is missing. This table has roughly 100,000 clones, 90% to 95% appearing once. Source: peripheral blood, taken after pregnancy. This clonotype was sampled from a female donor with multiple sclerosis, enrolled in a pregnancy study. The V and J genes are TRBV6-4 and TRBJ1-1, with TRBD1 identical over 9 bases. The CDR3 nucleotides are TGTGCCAGCAGTTTGGACAGGGGATCAGAAGCTTTCTTT. Its translation is CASSLDRGSEAFF.